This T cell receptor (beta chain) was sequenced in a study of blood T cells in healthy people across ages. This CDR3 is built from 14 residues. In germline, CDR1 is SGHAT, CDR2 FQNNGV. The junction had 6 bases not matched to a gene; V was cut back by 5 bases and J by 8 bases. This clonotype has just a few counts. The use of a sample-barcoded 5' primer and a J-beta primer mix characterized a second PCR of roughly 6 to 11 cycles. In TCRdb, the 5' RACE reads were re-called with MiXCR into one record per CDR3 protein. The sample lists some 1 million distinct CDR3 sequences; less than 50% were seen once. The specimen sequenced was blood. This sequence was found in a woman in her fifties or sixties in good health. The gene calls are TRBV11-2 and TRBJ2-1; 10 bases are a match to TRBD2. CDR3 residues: CASSPSGSPYEQFF. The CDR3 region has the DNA TGTGCCAGCAGCCCTAGCGGGAGTCCCTATGAGCAGTTCTTC. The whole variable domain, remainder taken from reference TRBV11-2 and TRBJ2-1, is EAGVAQSPRYKIIEKRQSVAFWCNPISGHATLYWYQQILGQGPKLLIQFQNNGVVDDSQLPKDRFSAERLKGVDSTLKIQPAKLEDSAVYLCASSPSGSPYEQFFGPGTRLTVL.